Detailed here is one T cell receptor beta chain. The antigen is unknown. Vbeta (60) and Jbeta (13) primers were used in the PCR. Profiled with immunoSEQ multiplex PCR; TCRdb holds only in-frame clones, not every one. The table shows about 180,000 clones, with 79% occurring only once. This specimen belongs to a study of cytomegalovirus exposure and HLA in healthy donors. Overall study findings and caveats: In a later analysis, at a false discovery rate of 0.05, some 17,000 TCR beta sequences were associated with HLA alleles.

The CDR3 is 16 residues long. Germline V gene lookup returns CDR1 MNHEY and CDR2 SMNVEV (reference sequence). Trimming left V 5 bases short and J 4 bases short, with 15 bases between. Sequenced input: PBMCs. This chain connects TRBV27 to TRBJ1-6; no definite D call. The TCR originated in a woman in her thirties or forties in good health and CMV-seronegative. In DNA form, the CDR3 reads TGTGCCAGCAGTAACGCAGGCTTCGAGTATAATTCACCCCTCCACTTT. Protein: CASSNAGFEYNSPLHF.